This T cell receptor beta chain was retrieved from a study of response to subunit inactivated influenza vaccine. Study-level results: After each seasonal influenza vaccination, few new T cells are recruited, the authors suggested.

This clonotype turned up a few times. As yet, its antigen is unknown. The CDR3 length is 13 residues. Trimming removed 3 bases at V and 10 bases at J, with 13 bases between. Germline V lookup: CDR1 SGHTA, CDR2 FQGNSA. Via MiXCR, TCRdb re-called the RT-PCR reads, giving one row per CDR3 protein. Of more than 600,000 distinct CDR3 sequences detected, about 18% appear once; the ten largest clones hold roughly 10%. The genes are TRBV7-2 and TRBJ2-1, with D tentatively TRBD1 (6 bases). The receptor was derived from a man aged 45-60 years who received an inactivated influenza vaccine. The starting material was PBMCs from blood, obtained about 5 days after vaccination. As DNA, the CDR3 is TGTGCCAGCAGCTTCATGGGACAAGCGGAGCAGTTCTTC. This encodes CASSFMGQAEQFF.